This T cell receptor (beta chain) came from a study of beta chain features in type 1 diabetes. Findings of the study overall: A moderate, significant TCRB CDR3 shortening appeared in type 1 diabetes across four CD4+ subsets.

This clone was seen a handful of times. Its antigen is unknown. Sequencing targeted expressed TCRB transcripts, as all isolated RNA had been reverse transcribed. Profiling relied on immunoSEQ multiplex PCR, and the TCRdb table lists in-frame clones only, not all of them. In the table there are 300,000 or so clones, 13% of which are singletons. Germline CDR1 is SGHAT and CDR2 is FQNNGV. V gave up 5 bases and J gave up 0 bases, with 7 bases separating them. This CDR3 is 13 amino acids long. The rearrangement joins TRBV11-2 to TRBJ1-1; the D is unclear. Sequencing was carried out using naive CD4+ T cells from blood. This receptor was taken from a woman aged 18-29 years with type 1 diabetes. This chain's CDR3 is CASSRGLNTEAFF. In nucleotides, the CDR3 is TGTGCCAGCAGCCGAGGATTGAACACTGAAGCTTTCTTT.